This passage covers 23 T cell receptor beta chains from one sample sequenced in a study of shared clonotypes between healthy human individuals. The data were produced by immunoSEQ multiplex PCR, yet TCRdb's version contains in-frame clones alone and is incomplete. The sample has a few million clones; roughly 90% are singletons. Sequencing was performed on naive CD4+ T cells from PBMCs. Sample subset: CD45RA+ positively selected. The receptors shown here come from a man between 18 and 35 years old in good health. Some clones in this sample may be carry-over from other donors' samples.

The chain combines TRBV7-3 with TRBJ2-2, with 10 bases lining up with TRBD1. The CDR3 has 16 residues. Trimming took 4 bases from V and 6 from J; bases not matched to a gene: 8. Germline values: CDR1 SGHTA, CDR2 FQGTGA. The CDR3, as DNA: TGTGCCAGCAGCTCCCCGGGACAGGGGCATTCCGGGGAGCTGTTTTTT. Protein product: CASSSPGQGHSGELFF.

The CDR3, as DNA: TGTGCCGTTCTATCAGGGGGCTCGAGCTATGGCTACACCTTC. Its protein is CAVLSGGSSYGYTF. V usage is TRBV28 and J usage is TRBJ1-2, with TRBD1 matching over 8 bases. The CDR3 is made up of 14 amino acids. J lost 4 bases, V lost 11 bases, and 12 bases had no gene match. Germline V lookup: CDR1 MDHEN, CDR2 SYDVKM.

This chain uses TRBV19 with TRBJ2-7; weak D call: TRBD2 (5 bases). Trimming shortened V by 4 bases and J by 4 bases, and 14 bases separated the two germline ends. CDR1 LNHDA and CDR2 SQIVND come from the germline V gene (reference sequence). The CDR3 loop spans 14 amino acids. The CDR3 DNA is TGTGCCAGTAGTACCCTGGAGGCCTCTTACGAGCAGTACTTC. Protein: CASSTLEASYEQYF. Together with reference TRBV19 and TRBJ2-7, the CDR3 gives the full variable domain: DGGITQSPKYLFRKEGQNVTLSCEQNLNHDAMYWYRQDPGQGLRLIYYSQIVNDFQKGDIAEGYSVSREKKESFPLTVTSAQKNPTAFYLCASSTLEASYEQYFGPGTRLTVT.

The rearrangement uses TRBV27 and TRBJ2-1, with a weak D call TRBD2 (6 bases). Per the germline V gene, CDR1 is MNHEY and CDR2 is SMNVEV (reference sequence). Trimming shortened V by 8 bases and J by 0 bases, and 20 bases separated the two germline ends. The CDR3 is 17 residues long. The DNA of the CDR3 is TGTGCCAGCTCCTCCGGCAGCGGGCGAAGCTCCTACAATGAGCAGTTCTTC. Translated, it gives CASSSGSGRSSYNEQFF.

Comment on this clone: Other DNA sequences in this sample translate to the same CDR3. Written as DNA, the CDR3 is TGTGCCAGCAGTTATGGGGGGGGCCGGCAGCCCCAGCATTTT. Translation: CASSYGGGRQPQHF. The rearrangement links TRBV6-5 to TRBJ1-5; possibly TRBD1 for D (6 bases). V was clipped by 3 bases and J by 7 bases, with 13 bases between them. Germline V lookup: CDR1 MNHEY, CDR2 SVGAGI. The CDR3 is 14 amino acids.

V usage is TRBV28 and J usage is TRBJ2-4, with TRBD1 matching 11 bases. V lost 7 bases and J lost 1; bases outside the gene matches: 15. CDR1 is MDHEN, CDR2 SYDVKM, per germline. The CDR3 is 19 amino acids. The CDR3 nucleotides are TGTGCCAGCACAGAGGGAGGGACAGGGGGTTGGATGGCCAAAAACATTCAGTACTTC. Protein sequence: CASTEGGTGGWMAKNIQYF.

The chain recombines TRBV28 with TRBJ1-3, with D hard to call. This CDR3 is 14 amino acids long. Trimming removed 3 bases at V and 3 bases at J, with 9 bases between. CDR1 and CDR2 from the germline V gene are MDHEN and SYDVKM. The CDR3 loop reads CASSFGGNGNTIYF. CDR3 bases: TGTGCCAGCAGTTTTGGAGGGAATGGAAACACCATATATTTT. The full variable domain, rest sourced from reference TRBV28 and TRBJ1-3, is DVKVTQSSRYLVKRTGEKVFLECVQDMDHENMFWYRQDPGLGLRLIYFSYDVKMKEKGDIPEGYSVSREKKERFSLILESASTNQTSMYLCASSFGGNGNTIYFGEGSWLTVV.

The chain has TRBV28 and TRBJ1-4; unclear D gene. Germline lookup yields CDR1 MDHEN and CDR2 SYDVKM. V gave up 6 bases and J gave up 7 bases, with 18 bases separating them. This CDR3 is built from 15 residues. The CDR3 loop is CASSKAGSVAEKLFF. The CDR3 coding sequence is TGTGCCAGCAGCAAGGCGGGGTCGGTTGCTGAAAAACTGTTTTTT. Complete variable domain (other parts from reference TRBV28 and TRBJ1-4): DVKVTQSSRYLVKRTGEKVFLECVQDMDHENMFWYRQDPGLGLRLIYFSYDVKMKEKGDIPEGYSVSREKKERFSLILESASTNQTSMYLCASSKAGSVAEKLFFGSGTQLSVL.

The rearrangement uses TRBV27 and TRBJ2-2; D is undetermined. There are 15 residues in the CDR3. V gave up 3 bases and J gave up 0 bases, with 8 bases separating them. Per germline, CDR1 MNHEY and CDR2 SMNVEV (reference sequence). CDR3 sequence (DNA): TGTGCCAGCAGTTTCGGAAGGGCGAACACCGGGGAGCTGTTTTTT. Amino acid sequence: CASSFGRANTGELFF.

The chain uses TRBV30 and TRBJ2-3, with 7 bases matching TRBD2. Losses at the gene ends were 4 bases for V and 6 bases for J; bases not matched to a gene: 7. Germline values: CDR1 GTSNPN, CDR2 SVGIG (reference sequence). The CDR3 is 13 amino acids. CDR3 region: CAWTGLLGDTQYF. DNA for the CDR3: TGTGCCTGGACGGGACTACTGGGGGATACGCAGTATTTT.

The chain recombines TRBV19 with TRBJ2-1; unclear D gene. CDR1 LNHDA and CDR2 SQIVND come from the germline V gene (reference sequence). Trimming pared 9 bases from V and 1 base from J, leaving 19 bases between. This CDR3 is 16 amino acids long. Written as DNA, the CDR3 is TGTGCCAGCTCCCGGGCTACCTTGGGTTCCTACAATGAGCAGTTCTTC. Translation: CASSRATLGSYNEQFF.

The rearrangement links TRBV9 to TRBJ1-5; 8 bases agree with TRBD1. J lost 2 bases, V lost 4 bases, and 2 bases had no gene match. Germline values: CDR1 SGDLS, CDR2 YYNGEE. The length of the CDR3 is 14 residues. This chain's CDR3 is CASSSTGGNQPQHF. CDR3 in DNA: TGTGCCAGCAGCTCGACAGGGGGCAATCAGCCCCAGCATTTT.

J is TRBJ2-7 and V is TRBV25-1, with a tentative D call TRBD1 (6 bases). The CDR3 length is 13 residues. V dropped 7 bases and J dropped 3 bases, with 13 bases sitting between them. CDR1 and CDR2 from the germline V gene are MGHDK and SYGVNS. The CDR3 DNA is TGTGCCAGCAAAGGGGACACTAACTACGAGCAGTACTTC. Protein product: CASKGDTNYEQYF.

V and J are TRBV5-5 and TRBJ1-5; D is perhaps TRBD1 (6 bases). The germline V gene has CDR1 SGHKS and CDR2 YYEKEE (reference sequence). The germline V and J ends were trimmed by 0 bases and 7 bases, with 11 bases remaining between them. This CDR3 comprises 14 residues. The CDR3 region is CASSLEGGLQPQHF. Here the CDR3 DNA reads TGTGCCAGCAGCTTGGAAGGGGGTCTCCAGCCCCAGCATTTT.

J is TRBJ2-5 and V is TRBV20-1; no firm D call. The CDR3 consists of 11 residues. Trimming stripped 4 bases from V and 4 bases from J, with 7 bases between. CDR1 is DFQATT, CDR2 SNEGSKA, per germline (reference sequence). CDR3 region: CSAKTTETQYF. CDR3 coding DNA: TGCAGTGCTAAAACAACAGAGACCCAGTACTTC.

The chain carries TRBV5-1 and TRBJ2-1, with a weak D call TRBD2 (6 bases). This CDR3 is built from 17 residues. Germline V gene lookup returns CDR1 SGHRS and CDR2 YFSETQ. V was pared by 0 bases and J by 0 bases, with 13 bases between. DNA for the CDR3: TGCGCCAGCAGCTTGGATATAGCGGTGAGCTCCTACAATGAGCAGTTCTTC. Amino acids: CASSLDIAVSSYNEQFF.

The chain is built from TRBV6-1 and TRBJ2-7, with D possibly being TRBD2 (5 bases). The CDR3 extends over 11 amino acids. V dropped 9 bases and J dropped 10 bases, with 16 bases sitting between them. CDR1 MNHNS and CDR2 SASEGT come from the germline V gene. CDR3 region: CASTLAPRQYF. CDR3 nucleotides: TGTGCCAGTACGCTAGCCCCCCGTCAGTACTTC.

V is TRBV2 and J is TRBJ2-1; no definite D call. CDR1 is SNHLY, CDR2 FYNNEI, per germline. The CDR3 spans 16 residues. Trimming took off 6 bases at V and 0 bases at J, with 15 bases between the two ends. CDR3 coding DNA: TGTGCCAGCAGGTCGTCGGCCGGCAGCTCCTACAATGAGCAGTTCTTC. Its translation is CASRSSAGSSYNEQFF.

This chain joins TRBV4-3 and TRBJ2-3; no definite D call. CDR3 size: 14 residues. The V end was cut by 1 base, the J end by 5 bases, with 10 bases between. Germline loops: CDR1 LGHNA, CDR2 YSLEER. The CDR3, as DNA: TGCGCCAGCAGCCAAGTTCGGTCCCAAGATACGCAGTATTTT. Its protein product is CASSQVRSQDTQYF.

The chain links TRBV4-2 to TRBJ1-1, with D maybe TRBD1 (5 bases). Trimming took off 2 bases at V and 8 bases at J, with 15 bases between the two ends. This CDR3 contains 14 residues. Germline CDR1 reads LGHNA; CDR2 reads YNFKEQ. The CDR3 DNA reads TGTGCCAGCAGCCAAAGCGGGAGGGGTCTCGAAGCTTTCTTT. Its protein product is CASSQSGRGLEAFF.

V gene TRBV5-1 combines with J gene TRBJ2-3; D unresolved. Trimming pared 1 base from V and 3 bases from J, leaving 12 bases between. Germline V CDR1 and CDR2: SGHRS, YFSETQ. CDR3 size: 15 residues. CDR3 sequence (DNA): TGCGCCAGCAGCTTGTCACTCCCTGGTACAGATACGCAGTATTTT. The encoded protein is CASSLSLPGTDTQYF. The whole variable domain, filled in from reference TRBV5-1 and TRBJ2-3, reads KAGVTQTPRYLIKTRGQQVTLSCSPISGHRSVSWYQQTPGQGLQFLFEYFSETQRNKGNFPGRFSGRQFSNSRSEMNVSTLELGDSALYLCASSLSLPGTDTQYFGPGTRLTVL.

The chain couples TRBV7-2 to TRBJ2-1; unclear D gene. Germline V gene lookup returns CDR1 SGHTA and CDR2 FQGNSA. This CDR3 has 13 amino acids. Trimming pared 4 bases from V and 6 bases from J, leaving 10 bases between. This chain's CDR3 is CASSSDVGNEQFF. The CDR3 bases are TGTGCCAGCAGCTCCGATGTGGGCAATGAGCAGTTCTTC.

The CDR3 region has the DNA TGTGCCTGGAGGGGCTCAAACACTGAAGCTTTCTTT. Encoded protein: CAWRGSNTEAFF. The chain uses TRBV30 and TRBJ1-1; D remains ambiguous. The germline V gene encodes CDR1 GTSNPN and CDR2 SVGIG (reference sequence). Trimming shortened V by 3 bases and J by 2 bases, and 7 bases separated the two germline ends. The CDR3 length is 12 residues.